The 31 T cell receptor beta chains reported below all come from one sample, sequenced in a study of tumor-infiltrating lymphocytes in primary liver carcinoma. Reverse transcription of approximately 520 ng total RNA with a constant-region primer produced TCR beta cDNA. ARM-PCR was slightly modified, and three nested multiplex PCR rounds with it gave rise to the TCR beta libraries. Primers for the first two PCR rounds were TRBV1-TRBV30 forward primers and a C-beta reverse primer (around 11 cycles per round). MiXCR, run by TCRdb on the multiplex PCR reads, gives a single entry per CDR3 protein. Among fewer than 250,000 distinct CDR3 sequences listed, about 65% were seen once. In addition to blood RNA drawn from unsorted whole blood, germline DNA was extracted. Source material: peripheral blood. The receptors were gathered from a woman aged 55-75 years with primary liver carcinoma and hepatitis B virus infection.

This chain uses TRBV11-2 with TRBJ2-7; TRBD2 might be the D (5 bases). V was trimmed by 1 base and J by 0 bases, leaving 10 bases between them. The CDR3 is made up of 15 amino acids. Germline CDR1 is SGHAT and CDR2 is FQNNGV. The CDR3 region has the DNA TGTGCCAGCAGCTTAGTGATAGGGAGCTCCTACGAGCAGTACTTC. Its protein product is CASSLVIGSSYEQYF.

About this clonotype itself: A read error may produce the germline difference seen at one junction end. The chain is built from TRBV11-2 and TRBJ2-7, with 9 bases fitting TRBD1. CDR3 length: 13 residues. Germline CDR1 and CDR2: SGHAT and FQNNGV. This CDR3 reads CANSRDRVYEQYF. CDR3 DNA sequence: TGCGCCAACAGCAGGGACAGGGTGTACGAGCAGTACTTC. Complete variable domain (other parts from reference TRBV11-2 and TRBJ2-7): EAGVAQSPRYKIIEKRQSVAFWCNPISGHATLYWYQQILGQGPKLLIQFQNNGVVDDSQLPKDRFSAERLKGVDSTLKIQPAKLEDSAVYLCANSRDRVYEQYFGPGTRLTVT.

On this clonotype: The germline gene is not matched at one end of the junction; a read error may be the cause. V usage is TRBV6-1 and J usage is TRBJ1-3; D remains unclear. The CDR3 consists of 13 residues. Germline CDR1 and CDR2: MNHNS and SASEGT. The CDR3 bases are TGTGCCAGGAGTCTAGACTCTGTAAACACCATATATTTT. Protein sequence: CARSLDSVNTIYF.

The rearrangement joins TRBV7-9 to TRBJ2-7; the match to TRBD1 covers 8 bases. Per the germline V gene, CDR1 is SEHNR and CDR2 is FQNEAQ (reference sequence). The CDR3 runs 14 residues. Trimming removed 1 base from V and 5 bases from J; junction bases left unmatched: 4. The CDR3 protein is CASSLGPGGNEQYF. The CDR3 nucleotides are TGTGCCAGCAGCTTAGGCCCAGGGGGCAACGAGCAGTACTTC.

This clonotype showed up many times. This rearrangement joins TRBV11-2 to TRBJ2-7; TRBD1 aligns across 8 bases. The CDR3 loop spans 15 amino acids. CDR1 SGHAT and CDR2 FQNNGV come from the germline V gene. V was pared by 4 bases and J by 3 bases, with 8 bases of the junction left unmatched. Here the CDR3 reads CASSSRTGKGYEQYF. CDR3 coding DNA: TGTGCCAGCAGCTCCCGGACAGGGAAGGGCTACGAGCAGTACTTC.

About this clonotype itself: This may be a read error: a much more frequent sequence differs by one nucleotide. In DNA, the CDR3 is TGTGCCAGCAATAGCGGGAGGGCCAAAAACATTCAGTACTTC. Protein product: CASNSGRAKNIQYF. The V and J genes are TRBV12-3 or TRBV12-4 and TRBJ2-4, with TRBD2 identical over 10 bases. The CDR3 has 14 amino acids. After removal of 7 bases from V and 1 base from J, the junction contained 1 base not matched to a gene.

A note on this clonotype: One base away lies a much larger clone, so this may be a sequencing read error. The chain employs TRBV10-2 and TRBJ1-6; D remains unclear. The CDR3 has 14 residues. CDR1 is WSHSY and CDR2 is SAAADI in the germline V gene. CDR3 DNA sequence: TGCGCCAGCAGTGAGTCGGTATCCGGTTCACCCTTCCACTTT. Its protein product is CASSESVSGSPFHF.

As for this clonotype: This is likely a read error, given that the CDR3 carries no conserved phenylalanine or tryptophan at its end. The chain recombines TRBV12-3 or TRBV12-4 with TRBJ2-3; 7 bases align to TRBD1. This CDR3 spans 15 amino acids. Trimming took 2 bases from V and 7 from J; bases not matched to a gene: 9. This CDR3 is CASSLRGRVVYTQYS. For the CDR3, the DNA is TGTGCCAGCAGTTTAAGGGGGCGGGTGGTGTATACGCAGTATTCT.

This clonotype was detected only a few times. For the CDR3, the DNA is TGCGCCAGCAGCTTGACGGGACAGGGACGTGAAAAACTGTTTTTT. The encoded protein is CASSLTGQGREKLFF. The J gene is TRBJ1-4, the V gene TRBV5-1; TRBD1 matches 9 bases. The CDR3 is 15 residues long. In germline, CDR1 is SGHRS, CDR2 YFSETQ. With 1 base clipped from V and 7 bases from J, the junction kept 5 bases outside the gene matches.

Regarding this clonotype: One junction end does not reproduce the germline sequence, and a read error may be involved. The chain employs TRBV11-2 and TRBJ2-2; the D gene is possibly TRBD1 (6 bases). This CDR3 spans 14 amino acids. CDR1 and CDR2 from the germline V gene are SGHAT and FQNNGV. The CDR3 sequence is CASTGQPNTWELFF. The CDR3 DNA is TGTGCCAGTACAGGGCAGCCGAACACCTGGGAGCTGTTTTTT.

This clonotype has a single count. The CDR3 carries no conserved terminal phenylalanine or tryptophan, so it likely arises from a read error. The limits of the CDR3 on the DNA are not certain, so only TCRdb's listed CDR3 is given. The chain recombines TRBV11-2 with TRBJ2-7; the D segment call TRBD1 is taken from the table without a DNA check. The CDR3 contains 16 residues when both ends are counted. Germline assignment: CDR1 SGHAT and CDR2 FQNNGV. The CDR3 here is CAISLASGAGGYEQCS.

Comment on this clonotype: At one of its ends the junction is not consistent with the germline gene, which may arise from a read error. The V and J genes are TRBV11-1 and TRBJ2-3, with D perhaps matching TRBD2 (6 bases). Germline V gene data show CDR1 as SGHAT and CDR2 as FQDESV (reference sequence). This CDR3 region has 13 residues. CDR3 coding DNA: TGTGCCAGCAGCTGGGCGGGGACGGATACGAAGTATTTT. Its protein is CASSWAGTDTKYF.

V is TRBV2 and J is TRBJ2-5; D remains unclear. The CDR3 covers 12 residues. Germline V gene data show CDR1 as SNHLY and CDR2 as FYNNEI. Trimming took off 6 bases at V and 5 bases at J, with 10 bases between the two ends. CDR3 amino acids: CASRPMPETQYF. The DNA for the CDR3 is TGTGCCAGCAGGCCTATGCCGGAGACCCAGTACTTC.

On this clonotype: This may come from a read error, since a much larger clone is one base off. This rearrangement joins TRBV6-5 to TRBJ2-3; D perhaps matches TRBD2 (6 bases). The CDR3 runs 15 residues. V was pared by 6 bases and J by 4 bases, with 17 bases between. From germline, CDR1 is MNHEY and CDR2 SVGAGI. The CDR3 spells CASSHAAGFADTQYF. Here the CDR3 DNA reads TGTGCCAGCAGCCACGCCGCGGGGTTCGCAGATACGCAGTATTTT.

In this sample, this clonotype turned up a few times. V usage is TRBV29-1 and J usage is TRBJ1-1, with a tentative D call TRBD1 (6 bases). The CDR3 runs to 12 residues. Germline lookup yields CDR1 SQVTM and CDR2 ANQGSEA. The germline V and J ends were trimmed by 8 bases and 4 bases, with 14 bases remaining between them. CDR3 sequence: CSPRQVFTEAFF. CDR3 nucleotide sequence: TGCAGCCCCCGACAGGTTTTCACTGAAGCTTTCTTT.

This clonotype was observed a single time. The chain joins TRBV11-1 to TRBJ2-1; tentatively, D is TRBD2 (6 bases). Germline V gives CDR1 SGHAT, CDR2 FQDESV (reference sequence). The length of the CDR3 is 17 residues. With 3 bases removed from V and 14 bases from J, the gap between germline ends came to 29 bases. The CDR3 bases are TGTGCCAGCAGCTTTATTAGCGGCCCCTCCTTTTATTCGGAGAAGTTCTTC. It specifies CASSFISGPSFYSEKFF.

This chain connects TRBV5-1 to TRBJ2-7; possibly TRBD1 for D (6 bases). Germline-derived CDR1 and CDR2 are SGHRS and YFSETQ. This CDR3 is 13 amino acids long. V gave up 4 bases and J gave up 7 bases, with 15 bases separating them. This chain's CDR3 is CASSMRQTGEQYF. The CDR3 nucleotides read TGCGCCAGCAGCATGAGACAAACAGGGGAGCAGTACTTC.

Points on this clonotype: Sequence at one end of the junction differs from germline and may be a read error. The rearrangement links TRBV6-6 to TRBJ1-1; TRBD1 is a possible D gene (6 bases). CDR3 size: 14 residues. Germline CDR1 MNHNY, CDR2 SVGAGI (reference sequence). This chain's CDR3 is CVSSQGQLNTEAFF. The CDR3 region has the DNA TGTGTCAGCAGTCAGGGACAATTGAACACTGAAGCTTTCTTT.

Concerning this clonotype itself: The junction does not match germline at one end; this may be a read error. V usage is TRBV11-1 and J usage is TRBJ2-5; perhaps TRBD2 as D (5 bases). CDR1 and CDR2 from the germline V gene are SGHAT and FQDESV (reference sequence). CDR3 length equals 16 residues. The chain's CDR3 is CASSFFIGNLQDTQYF. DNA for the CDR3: TGTGCCAGCAGCTTTTTTATCGGGAACCTCCAAGATACCCAGTACTTC.

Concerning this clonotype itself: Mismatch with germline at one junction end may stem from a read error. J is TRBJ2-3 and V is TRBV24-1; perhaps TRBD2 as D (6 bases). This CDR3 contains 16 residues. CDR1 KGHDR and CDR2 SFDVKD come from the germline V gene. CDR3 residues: CAASDASGSSTDTQYF. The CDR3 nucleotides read TGCGCCGCCAGTGATGCCAGCGGGTCTAGCACAGATACGCAGTATTTT.

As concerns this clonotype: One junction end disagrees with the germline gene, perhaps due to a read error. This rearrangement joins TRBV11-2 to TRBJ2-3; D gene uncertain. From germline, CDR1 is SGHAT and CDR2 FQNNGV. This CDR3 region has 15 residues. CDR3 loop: CASSLVYRSIDTQYF. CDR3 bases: TGTGCCAGCAGCTTAGTCTACAGAAGCATAGATACGCAGTATTTT.

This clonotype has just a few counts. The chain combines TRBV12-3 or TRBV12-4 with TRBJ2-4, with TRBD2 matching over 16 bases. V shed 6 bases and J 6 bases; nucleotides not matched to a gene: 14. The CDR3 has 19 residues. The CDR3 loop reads CASRPDPGLAGGWGNIQYF. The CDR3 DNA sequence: TGTGCCAGCAGACCTGACCCGGGACTAGCGGGAGGGTGGGGAAACATTCAGTACTTC.

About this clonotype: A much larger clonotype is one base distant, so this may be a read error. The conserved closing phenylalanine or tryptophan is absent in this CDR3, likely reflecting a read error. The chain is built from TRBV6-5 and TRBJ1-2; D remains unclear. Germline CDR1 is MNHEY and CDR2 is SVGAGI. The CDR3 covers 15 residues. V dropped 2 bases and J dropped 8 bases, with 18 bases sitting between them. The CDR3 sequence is CASSYEGEGRRGYTL. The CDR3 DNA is TGTGCCAGCAGTTACGAGGGCGAGGGCCGAAGGGGCTACACCTTA.

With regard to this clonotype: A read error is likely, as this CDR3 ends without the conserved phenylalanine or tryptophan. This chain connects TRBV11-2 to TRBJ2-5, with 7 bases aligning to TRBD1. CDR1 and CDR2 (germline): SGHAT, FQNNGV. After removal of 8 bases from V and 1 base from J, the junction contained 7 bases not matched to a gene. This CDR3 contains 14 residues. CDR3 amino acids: CASRQGQIQETQYY. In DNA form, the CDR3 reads TGTGCCAGCCGTCAGGGACAGATCCAAGAGACCCAGTACTAC.

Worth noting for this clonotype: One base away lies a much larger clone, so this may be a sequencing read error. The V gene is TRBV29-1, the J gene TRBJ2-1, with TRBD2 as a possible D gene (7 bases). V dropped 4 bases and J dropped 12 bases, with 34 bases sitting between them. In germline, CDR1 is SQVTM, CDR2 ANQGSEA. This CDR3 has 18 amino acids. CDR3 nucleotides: TGCAGCGTTGGAGGAAGTATCCAGGGACTACAGGGTCGCGATGTGCAGTTCTTC. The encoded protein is CSVGGSIQGLQGRDVQFF.

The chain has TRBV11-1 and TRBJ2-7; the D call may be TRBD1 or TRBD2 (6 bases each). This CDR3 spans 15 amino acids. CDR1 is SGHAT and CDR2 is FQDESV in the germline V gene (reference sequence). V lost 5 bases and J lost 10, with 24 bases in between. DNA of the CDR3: TGTGCCAGCAGCGCTCGGACAGCAGGACTAAGCGACCAGTACTTC. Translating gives CASSARTAGLSDQYF.

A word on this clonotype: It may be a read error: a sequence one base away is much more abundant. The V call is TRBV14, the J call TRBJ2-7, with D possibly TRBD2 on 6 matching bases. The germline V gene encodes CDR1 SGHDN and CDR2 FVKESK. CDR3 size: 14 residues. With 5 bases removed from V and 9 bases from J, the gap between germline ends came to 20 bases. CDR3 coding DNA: TGTGCCAGCAGCGCGGGGATTCGTAGCCTTCGGCAGTACTTC. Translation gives CASSAGIRSLRQYF.

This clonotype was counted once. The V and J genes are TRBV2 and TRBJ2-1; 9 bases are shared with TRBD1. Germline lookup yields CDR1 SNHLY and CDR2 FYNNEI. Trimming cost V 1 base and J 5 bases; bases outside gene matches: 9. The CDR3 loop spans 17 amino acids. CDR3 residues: CASSEVGAGQGHNEQFF. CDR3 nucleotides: TGTGCCAGCAGTGAAGTAGGAGCGGGACAGGGCCACAATGAGCAGTTCTTC.

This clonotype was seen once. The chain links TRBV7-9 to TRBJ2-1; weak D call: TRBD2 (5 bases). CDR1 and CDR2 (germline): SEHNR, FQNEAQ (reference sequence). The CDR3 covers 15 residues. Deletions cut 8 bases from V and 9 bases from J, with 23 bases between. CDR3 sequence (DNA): TGTGCCAGCCGAAACTCGAGACGGGGAGACATTGAGCAGTTCTTC. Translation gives CASRNSRRGDIEQFF.

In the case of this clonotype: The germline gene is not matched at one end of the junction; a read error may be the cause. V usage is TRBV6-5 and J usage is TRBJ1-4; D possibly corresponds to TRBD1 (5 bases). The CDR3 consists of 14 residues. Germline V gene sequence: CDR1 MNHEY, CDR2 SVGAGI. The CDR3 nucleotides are TGTGCCAGCAGGCTGACAGCTACGAATGAAAAACTGCTTTTT. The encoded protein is CASRLTATNEKLLF.

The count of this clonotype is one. The CDR3 DNA sequence: TGTGCCAGCAGCCCGGGGGTGACTAGCGGGATACAGGAGACCCAGTACTTC. This translates into CASSPGVTSGIQETQYF. J is TRBJ2-5 and V is TRBV11-2; 11 bases map to TRBD2. CDR1 and CDR2 from the germline V gene are SGHAT and FQNNGV. The V segment lost 5 bases and the J segment 5 bases; nucleotides outside the gene matches: 13. This CDR3 region has 17 residues.